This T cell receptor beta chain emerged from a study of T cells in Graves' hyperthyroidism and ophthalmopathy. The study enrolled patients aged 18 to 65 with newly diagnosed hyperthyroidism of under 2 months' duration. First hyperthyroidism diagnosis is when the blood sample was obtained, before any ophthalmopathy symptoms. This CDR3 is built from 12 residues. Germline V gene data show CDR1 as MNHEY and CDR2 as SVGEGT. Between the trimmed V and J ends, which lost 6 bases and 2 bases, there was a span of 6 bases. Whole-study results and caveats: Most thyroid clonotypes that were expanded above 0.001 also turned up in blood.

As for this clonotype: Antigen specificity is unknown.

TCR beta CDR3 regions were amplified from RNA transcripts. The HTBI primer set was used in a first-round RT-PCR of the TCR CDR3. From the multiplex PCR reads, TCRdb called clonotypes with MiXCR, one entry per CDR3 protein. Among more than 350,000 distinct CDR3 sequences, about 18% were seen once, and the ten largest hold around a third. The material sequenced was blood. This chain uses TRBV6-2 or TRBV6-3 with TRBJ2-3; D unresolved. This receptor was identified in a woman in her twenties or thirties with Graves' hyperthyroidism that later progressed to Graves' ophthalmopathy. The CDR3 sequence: CASRPHTDTQYF. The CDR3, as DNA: TGTGCCAGCAGACCCCACACAGATACGCAGTATTTT.